This TCR beta chain emerged from a study of blood T cell repertoires in COVID-19. Study details: From the United States, Italy and Spain came samples of acute and convalescent COVID-19.

Using immunoSEQ multiplex PCR, the repertoire was profiled, and TCRdb retains in-frame clones only, with some absent. This table has about 300,000 clones, around nine tenths appearing once. One Seattle source followed patients from active infection through their disease course. The germline CDR1 and CDR2 sequences are SGHTA and FQGNSA. The CDR3 is 17 amino acids. After removal of 1 base from V and 5 bases from J, the junction contained 7 bases not matched to a gene. This rearrangement joins TRBV7-2 to TRBJ2-2; 10 bases line up with TRBD2. The TCR was taken from a woman aged 25 to 45 with COVID-19, enrolled during active disease. Sequences were obtained from peripheral blood. The CDR3 DNA follows: TGTGCCAGCAGCTTAGTTCTAGCGGGAGTGGGGACCGGGGAGCTGTTTTTT. Residues: CASSLVLAGVGTGELFF.